This TCR beta chain was identified in a study of cytotoxic CD8 clonotypes in ibrutinib-treated CLL. Overall study results and limits: T-cell clonality at baseline went above that of age-matched healthy donors and rose and fell with circulating CD8+ T-cell counts.

This table comes from immunoSEQ multiplex PCR, and its TCRdb copy is limited to in-frame clones, with some not included. Of tens of thousands of clones detected, under 70% appear once; the ten largest clones hold roughly 6%. Genomic DNA for TCR beta libraries, around 1.9 micrograms, came from cryopreserved PBMCs. The CDR3 is 12 amino acids. Between the trimmed V and J ends, which lost 3 bases and 3 bases, there was a span of 6 bases. Germline V gene lookup returns CDR1 GTSNPN and CDR2 SVGIG (reference sequence). To note about this clone: Its specificity is not known.

The starting material was PBMCs, obtained after 12 months of ibrutinib treatment. The receptor's source is a human donor with chronic lymphocytic leukemia. This chain joins TRBV30 and TRBJ2-1; TRBD1 might be the D (6 bases). Here the CDR3 reads CAWRQGYNEQFF. CDR3 coding DNA: TGTGCCTGGAGACAGGGCTACAATGAGCAGTTCTTC.